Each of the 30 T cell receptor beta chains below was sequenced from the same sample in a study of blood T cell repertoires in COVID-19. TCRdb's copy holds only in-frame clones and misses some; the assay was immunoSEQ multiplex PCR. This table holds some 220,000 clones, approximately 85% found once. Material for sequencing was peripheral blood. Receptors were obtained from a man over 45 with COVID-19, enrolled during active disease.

CDR3 residues: CASSYNTGSQETQYF. CDR3 bases: TGTGCCAGCAGTTATAACACAGGGTCACAAGAGACCCAGTACTTC. This chain joins TRBV6-2 or TRBV6-3 and TRBJ2-5; possibly TRBD1 for D (6 bases). This CDR3 has 15 amino acids. V was clipped by 3 bases and J by 2 bases, with 13 bases between them. CDR1 MNHEY and CDR2 SVGEGT come from the germline V gene.

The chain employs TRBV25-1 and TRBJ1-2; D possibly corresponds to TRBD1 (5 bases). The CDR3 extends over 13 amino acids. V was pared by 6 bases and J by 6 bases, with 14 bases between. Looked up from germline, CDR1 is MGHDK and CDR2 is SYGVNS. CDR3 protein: CASSFGWTNGYTF. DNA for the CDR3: TGTGCCAGCAGCTTTGGGTGGACAAATGGCTACACCTTC.

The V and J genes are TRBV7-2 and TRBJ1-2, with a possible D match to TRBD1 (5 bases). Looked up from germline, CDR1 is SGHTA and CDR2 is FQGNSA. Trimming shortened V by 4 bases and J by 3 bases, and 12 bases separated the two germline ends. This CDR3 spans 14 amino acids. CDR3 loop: CASSSGTRHYGYTF. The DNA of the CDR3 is TGTGCCAGCAGCTCCGGGACTCGGCACTATGGCTACACCTTC.

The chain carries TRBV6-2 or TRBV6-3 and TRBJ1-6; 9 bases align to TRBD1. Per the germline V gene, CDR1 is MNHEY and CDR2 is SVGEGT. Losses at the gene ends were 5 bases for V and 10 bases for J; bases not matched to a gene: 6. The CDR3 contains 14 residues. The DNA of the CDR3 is TGTGCCAGCAGTAAGAGGACAGGGGTATCACCCCTCCACTTT. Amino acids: CASSKRTGVSPLHF.

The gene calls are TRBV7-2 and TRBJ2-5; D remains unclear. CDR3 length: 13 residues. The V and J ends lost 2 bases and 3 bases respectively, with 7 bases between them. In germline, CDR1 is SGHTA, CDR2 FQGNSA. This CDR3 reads CASSLSTKETQYF. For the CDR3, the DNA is TGTGCCAGCAGCTTATCTACTAAAGAGACCCAGTACTTC.

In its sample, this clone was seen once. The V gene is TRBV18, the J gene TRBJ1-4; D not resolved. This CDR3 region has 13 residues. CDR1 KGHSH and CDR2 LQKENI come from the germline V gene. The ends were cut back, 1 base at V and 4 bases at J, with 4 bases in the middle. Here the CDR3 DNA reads TGTGCCAGCTCACCACTAATTAATGAAAAACTGTTTTTT. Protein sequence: CASSPLINEKLFF.

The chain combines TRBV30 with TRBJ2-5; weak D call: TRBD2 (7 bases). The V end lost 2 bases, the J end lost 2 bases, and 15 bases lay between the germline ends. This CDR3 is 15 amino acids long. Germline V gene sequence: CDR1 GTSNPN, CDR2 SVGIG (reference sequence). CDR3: CAWSPGGGPQETQYF. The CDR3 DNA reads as TGTGCCTGGAGTCCTGGGGGGGGCCCACAAGAGACCCAGTACTTC.

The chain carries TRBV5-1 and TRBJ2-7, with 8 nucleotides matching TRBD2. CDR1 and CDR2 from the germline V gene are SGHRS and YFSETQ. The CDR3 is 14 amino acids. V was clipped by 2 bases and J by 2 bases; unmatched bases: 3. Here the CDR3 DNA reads TGCGCCAGCAGCTTCGCGGGGGGCGCCTACGAGCAGTACTTC. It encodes CASSFAGGAYEQYF.

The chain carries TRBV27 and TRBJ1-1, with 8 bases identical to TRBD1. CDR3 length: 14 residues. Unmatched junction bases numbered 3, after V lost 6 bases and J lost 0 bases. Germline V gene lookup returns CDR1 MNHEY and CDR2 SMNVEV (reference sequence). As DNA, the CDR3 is TGTGCCAGCAGATCAGGGGGCATGAACACTGAAGCTTTCTTT. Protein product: CASRSGGMNTEAFF.

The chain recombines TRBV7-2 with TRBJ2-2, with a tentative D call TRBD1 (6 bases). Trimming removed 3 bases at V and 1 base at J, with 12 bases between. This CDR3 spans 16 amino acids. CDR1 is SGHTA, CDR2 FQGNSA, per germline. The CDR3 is CASSFSPDRNTGELFF. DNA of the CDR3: TGTGCCAGCAGCTTCAGCCCGGACAGGAACACCGGGGAGCTGTTTTTT.

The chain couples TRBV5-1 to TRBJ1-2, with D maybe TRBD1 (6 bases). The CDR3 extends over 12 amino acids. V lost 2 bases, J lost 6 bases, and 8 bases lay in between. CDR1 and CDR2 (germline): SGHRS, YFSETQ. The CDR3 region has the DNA TGCGCCAGCAGCTTCGACAGGAATGGCTACACCTTC. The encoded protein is CASSFDRNGYTF.

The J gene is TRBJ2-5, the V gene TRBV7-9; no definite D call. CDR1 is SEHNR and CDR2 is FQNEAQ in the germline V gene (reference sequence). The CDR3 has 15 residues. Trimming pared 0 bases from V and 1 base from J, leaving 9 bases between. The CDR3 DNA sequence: TGTGCCAGCAGCTTAGCCGGTGCTCTCCAAGAGACCCAGTACTTC. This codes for CASSLAGALQETQYF.

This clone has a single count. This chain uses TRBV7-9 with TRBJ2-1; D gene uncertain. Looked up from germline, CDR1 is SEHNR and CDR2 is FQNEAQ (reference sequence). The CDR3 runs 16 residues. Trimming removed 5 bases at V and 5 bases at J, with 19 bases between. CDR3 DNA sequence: TGTGCCAGCAGCCCCCCTCTTAGTTACAGACACAATGAGCAGTTCTTC. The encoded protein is CASSPPLSYRHNEQFF.

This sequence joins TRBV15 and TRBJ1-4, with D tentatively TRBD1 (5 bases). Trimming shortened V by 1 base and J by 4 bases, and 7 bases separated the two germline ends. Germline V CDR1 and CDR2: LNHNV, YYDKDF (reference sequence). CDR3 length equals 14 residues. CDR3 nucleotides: TGTGCCACCAGCAGAGTTGACAGTAATGAAAAACTGTTTTTT. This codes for CATSRVDSNEKLFF.

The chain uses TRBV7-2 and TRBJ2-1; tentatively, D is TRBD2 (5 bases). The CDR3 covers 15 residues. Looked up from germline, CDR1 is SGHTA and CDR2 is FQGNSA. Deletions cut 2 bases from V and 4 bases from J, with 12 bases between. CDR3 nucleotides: TGTGCCAGCAGCTTACTCGGGGTGGTATACAATGAGCAGTTCTTC. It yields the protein CASSLLGVVYNEQFF.

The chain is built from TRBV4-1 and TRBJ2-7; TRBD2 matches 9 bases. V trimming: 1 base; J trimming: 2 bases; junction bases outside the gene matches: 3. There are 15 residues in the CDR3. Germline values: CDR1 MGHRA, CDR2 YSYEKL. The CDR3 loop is CASSQGLAGAYEQYF. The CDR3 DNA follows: TGCGCCAGCAGCCAAGGGTTAGCGGGGGCCTACGAGCAGTACTTC.

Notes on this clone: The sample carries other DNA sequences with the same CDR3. The CDR3 loop is CASSPGQGLYEQYF. The CDR3 region has the DNA TGTGCCAGCTCACCGGGACAGGGGCTCTACGAGCAGTACTTC. The chain uses TRBV18 and TRBJ2-7, with TRBD1 matching over 10 bases. This CDR3 is 14 amino acids long. Germline V CDR1 and CDR2: KGHSH, LQKENI. The ends lost 3 bases at V and 3 bases at J; junction bases unmatched: 2.

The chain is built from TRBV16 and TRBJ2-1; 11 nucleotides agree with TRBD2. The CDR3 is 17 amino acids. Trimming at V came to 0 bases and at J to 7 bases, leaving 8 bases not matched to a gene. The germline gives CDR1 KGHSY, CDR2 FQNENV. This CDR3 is CASSQSILAGANNEQFF. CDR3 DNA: TGTGCCAGCAGCCAATCGATACTAGCGGGGGCCAATAATGAGCAGTTCTTC.

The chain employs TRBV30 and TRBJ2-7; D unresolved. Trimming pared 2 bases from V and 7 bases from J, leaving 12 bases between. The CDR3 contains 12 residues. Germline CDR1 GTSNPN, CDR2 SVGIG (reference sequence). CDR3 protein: CAWSPWASEQYF. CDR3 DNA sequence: TGTGCCTGGAGTCCCTGGGCGAGTGAGCAGTACTTC.

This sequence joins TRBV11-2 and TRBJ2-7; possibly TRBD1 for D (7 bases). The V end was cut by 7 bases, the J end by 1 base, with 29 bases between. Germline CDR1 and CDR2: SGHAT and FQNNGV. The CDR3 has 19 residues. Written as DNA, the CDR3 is TGTGCCAGCATTTCGGGGGTTTCCGGGACAGCCCAGAGGTCCTACGAGCAGTACTTC. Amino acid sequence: CASISGVSGTAQRSYEQYF. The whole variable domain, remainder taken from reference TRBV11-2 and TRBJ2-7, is EAGVAQSPRYKIIEKRQSVAFWCNPISGHATLYWYQQILGQGPKLLIQFQNNGVVDDSQLPKDRFSAERLKGVDSTLKIQPAKLEDSAVYLCASISGVSGTAQRSYEQYFGPGTRLTVT.

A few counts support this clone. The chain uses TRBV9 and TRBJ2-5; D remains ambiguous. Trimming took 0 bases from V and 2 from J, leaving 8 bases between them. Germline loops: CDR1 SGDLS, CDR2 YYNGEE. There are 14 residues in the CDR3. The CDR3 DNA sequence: TGTGCCAGCAGCGTAGGCGTTCAACAAGAGACCCAGTACTTC. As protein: CASSVGVQQETQYF.

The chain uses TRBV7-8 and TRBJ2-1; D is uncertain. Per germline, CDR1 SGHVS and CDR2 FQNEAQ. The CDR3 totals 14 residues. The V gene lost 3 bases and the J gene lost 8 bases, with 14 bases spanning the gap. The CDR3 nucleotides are TGTGCCAGCAGCTTTCGACTCCGGAGCGATGAGCAGTTCTTC. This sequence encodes CASSFRLRSDEQFF.

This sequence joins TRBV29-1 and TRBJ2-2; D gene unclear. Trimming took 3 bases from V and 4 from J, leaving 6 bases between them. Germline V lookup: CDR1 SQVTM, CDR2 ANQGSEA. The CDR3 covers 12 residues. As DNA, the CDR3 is TGCAGCGTTGAGGGCCCCACCGGGGAGCTGTTTTTT. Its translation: CSVEGPTGELFF.

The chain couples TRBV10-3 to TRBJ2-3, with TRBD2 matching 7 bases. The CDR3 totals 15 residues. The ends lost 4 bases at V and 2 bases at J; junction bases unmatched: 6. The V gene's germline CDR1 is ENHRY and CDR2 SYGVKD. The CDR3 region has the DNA TGTGCCATCAGTGGGCCCGGGGGGAACACAGATACGCAGTATTTT. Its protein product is CAISGPGGNTDTQYF.

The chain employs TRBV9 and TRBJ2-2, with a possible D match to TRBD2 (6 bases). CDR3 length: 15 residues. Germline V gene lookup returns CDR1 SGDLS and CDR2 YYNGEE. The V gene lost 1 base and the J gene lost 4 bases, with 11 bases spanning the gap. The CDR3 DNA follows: TGTGCCAGCAGCGTACTGTCCGGGGGCACCGGGGAGCTGTTTTTT. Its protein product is CASSVLSGGTGELFF.

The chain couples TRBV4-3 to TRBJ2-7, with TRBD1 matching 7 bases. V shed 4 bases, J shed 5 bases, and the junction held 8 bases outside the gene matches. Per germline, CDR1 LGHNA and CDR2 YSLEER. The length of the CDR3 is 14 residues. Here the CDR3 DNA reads TGCGCCAGCAGCCGAAGAATCCAGGGGGACGAGCAGTACTTC. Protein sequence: CASSRRIQGDEQYF.

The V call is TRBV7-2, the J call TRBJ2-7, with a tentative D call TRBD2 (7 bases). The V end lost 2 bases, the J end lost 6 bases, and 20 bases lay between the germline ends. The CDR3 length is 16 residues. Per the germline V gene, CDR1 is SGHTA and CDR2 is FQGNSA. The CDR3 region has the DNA TGTGCCAGCAGCTTATATGGCGGGGGCCAAACAGGCGAGCAGTACTTC. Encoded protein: CASSLYGGGQTGEQYF.

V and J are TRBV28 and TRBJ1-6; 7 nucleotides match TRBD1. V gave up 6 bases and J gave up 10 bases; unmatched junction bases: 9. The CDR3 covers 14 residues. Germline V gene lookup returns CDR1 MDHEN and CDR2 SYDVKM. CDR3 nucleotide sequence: TGTGCCAGCAGCCCCGGGACAGCTTGGTCACCCCTCCACTTT. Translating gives CASSPGTAWSPLHF.

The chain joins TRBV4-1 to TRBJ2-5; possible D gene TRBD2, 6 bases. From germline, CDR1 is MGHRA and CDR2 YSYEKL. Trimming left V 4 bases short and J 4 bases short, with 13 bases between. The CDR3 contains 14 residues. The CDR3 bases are TGCGCCAGCAGCCGCGGGGAGGCGGGAGAGACCCAGTACTTC. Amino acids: CASSRGEAGETQYF.

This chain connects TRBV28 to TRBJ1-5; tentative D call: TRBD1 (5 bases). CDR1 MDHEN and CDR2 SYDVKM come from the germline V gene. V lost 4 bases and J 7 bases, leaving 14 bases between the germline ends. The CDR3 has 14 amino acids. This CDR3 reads CASSSLIRGQPQHF. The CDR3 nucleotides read TGTGCCAGCAGTTCCCTGATTCGGGGGCAGCCCCAGCATTTT.